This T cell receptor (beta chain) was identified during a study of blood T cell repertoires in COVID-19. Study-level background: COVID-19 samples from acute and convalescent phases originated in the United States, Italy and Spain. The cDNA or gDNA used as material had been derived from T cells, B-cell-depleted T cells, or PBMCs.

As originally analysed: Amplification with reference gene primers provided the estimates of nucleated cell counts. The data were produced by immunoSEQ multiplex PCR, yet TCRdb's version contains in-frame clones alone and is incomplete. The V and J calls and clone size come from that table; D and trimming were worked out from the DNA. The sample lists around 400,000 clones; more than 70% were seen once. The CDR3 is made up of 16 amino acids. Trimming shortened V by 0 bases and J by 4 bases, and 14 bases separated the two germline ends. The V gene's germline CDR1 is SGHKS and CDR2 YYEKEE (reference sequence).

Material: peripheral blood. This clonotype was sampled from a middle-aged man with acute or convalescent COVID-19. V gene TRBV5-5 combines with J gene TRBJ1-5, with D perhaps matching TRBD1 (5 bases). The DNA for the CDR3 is TGTGCCAGCAGCTTGGTTCCCGGGGGGGAAAATCAGCCCCAGCATTTT. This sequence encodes CASSLVPGGENQPQHF.